This T cell receptor (beta chain) was identified during a study of breast tumors, draining lymph nodes, adjacent tissues. Germline-derived CDR1 and CDR2 are SGHTA and FQGNSA. J lost 5 bases, V lost 3 bases, and 4 bases had no gene match. CDR3 length equals 15 residues. The study's findings and limits: Tumor repertoires ranked between lymph nodes and nontumor tissue in diversity, with V and J gene preferences.

A word on this clonotype: Its specificity is not known.

TCRdb analysed the multiplex PCR reads with MiXCR anew, one entry per CDR3 protein. The profile shows about 17,000 distinct CDR3 sequences, around 58% of them singletons. Sequencing input: tumor-adjacent breast tissue. The clonotype originates from a female donor with breast cancer. Some clones in this sample may be carry-over from other donors' samples. This chain links TRBV7-2 with TRBJ1-6, with TRBD1 identical over 7 bases. The CDR3 DNA reads TGTGCCAGCAGCTTCAGGGGGGTCCATAATTCACCCCTCCACTTT. Protein sequence: CASSFRGVHNSPLHF.